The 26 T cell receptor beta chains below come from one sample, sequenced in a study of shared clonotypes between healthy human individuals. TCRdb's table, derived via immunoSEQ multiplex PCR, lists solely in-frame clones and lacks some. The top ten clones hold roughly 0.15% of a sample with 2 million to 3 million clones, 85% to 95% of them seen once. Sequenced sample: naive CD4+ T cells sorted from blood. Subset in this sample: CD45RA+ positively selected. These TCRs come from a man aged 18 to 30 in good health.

The CDR3 sequence is CASSDLGDLSYEQYF. CDR3 coding DNA: TGTGCCAGCAGTGATCTCGGGGACCTCTCCTACGAGCAGTACTTC. The rearrangement joins TRBV6-1 to TRBJ2-7; TRBD1 or TRBD2 may be the D gene (5 bases each). V lost 3 bases and J 0 bases, leaving 12 bases between the germline ends. The CDR3 has 15 amino acids. The germline V gene encodes CDR1 MNHNS and CDR2 SASEGT.

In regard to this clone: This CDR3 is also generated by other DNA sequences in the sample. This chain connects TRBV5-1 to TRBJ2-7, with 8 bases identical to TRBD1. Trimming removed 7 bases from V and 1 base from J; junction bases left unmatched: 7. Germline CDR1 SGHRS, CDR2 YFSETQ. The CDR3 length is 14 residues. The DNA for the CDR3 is TGCGCCAGCTCGTCGTGGACAGGGTCCTACGAGCAGTACTTC. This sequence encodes CASSSWTGSYEQYF.

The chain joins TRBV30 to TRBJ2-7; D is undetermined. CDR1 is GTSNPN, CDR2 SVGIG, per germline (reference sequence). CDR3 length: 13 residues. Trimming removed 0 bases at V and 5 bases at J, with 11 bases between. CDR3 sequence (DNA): TGTGCCTGGAGTGTTCGGGCAGGTCACGAGCAGTACTTC. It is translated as CAWSVRAGHEQYF.

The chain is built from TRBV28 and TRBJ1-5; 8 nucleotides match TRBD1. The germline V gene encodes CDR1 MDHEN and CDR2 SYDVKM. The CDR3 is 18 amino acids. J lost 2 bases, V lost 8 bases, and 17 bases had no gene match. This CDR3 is CASAVQTGVGSGNQPQHF. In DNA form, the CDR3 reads TGTGCCAGCGCTGTGCAGACAGGGGTCGGTTCGGGCAATCAGCCCCAGCATTTT.

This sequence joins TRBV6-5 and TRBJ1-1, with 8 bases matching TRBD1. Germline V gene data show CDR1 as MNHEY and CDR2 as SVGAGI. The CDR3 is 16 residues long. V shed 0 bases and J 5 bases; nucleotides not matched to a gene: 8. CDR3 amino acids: CASSYSSDRGKTEAFF. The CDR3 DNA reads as TGTGCCAGCAGTTACTCGTCCGACAGGGGAAAGACTGAAGCTTTCTTT.

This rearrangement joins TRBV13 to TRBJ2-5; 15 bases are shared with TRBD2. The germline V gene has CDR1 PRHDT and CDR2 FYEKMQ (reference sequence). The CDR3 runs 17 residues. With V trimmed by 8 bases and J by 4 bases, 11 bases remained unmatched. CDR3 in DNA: TGTGCCAGCGCGAGCGGGACTAGCGGGGGGCGGGGAGAGACCCAGTACTTC. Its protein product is CASASGTSGGRGETQYF.

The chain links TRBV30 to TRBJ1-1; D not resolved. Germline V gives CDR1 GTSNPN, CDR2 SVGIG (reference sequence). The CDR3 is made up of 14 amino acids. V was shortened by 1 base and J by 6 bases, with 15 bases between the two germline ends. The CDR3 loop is CAWSGTRSRSEAFF. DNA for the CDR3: TGTGCCTGGAGTGGGACGAGAAGTCGGTCTGAAGCTTTCTTT.

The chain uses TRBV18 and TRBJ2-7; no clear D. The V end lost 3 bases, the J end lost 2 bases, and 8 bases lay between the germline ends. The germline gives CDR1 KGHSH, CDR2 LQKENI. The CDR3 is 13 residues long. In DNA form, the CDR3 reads TGTGCCAGCTCACCGTCGGCTACCTACGAGCAGTACTTC. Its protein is CASSPSATYEQYF.

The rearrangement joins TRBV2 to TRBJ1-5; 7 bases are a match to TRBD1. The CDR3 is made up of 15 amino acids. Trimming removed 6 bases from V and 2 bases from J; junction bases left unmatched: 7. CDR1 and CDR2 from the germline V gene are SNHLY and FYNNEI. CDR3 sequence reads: CASRAQGKGNQPQHF. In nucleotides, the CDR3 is TGTGCCAGCAGGGCACAGGGGAAGGGCAATCAGCCCCAGCATTTT.

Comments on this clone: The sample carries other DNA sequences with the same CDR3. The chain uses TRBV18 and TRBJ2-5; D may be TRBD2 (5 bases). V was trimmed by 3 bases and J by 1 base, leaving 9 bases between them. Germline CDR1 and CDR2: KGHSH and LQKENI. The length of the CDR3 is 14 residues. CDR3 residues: CASSPWTSQETQYF. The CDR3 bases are TGTGCCAGCTCACCTTGGACTTCCCAAGAGACCCAGTACTTC.

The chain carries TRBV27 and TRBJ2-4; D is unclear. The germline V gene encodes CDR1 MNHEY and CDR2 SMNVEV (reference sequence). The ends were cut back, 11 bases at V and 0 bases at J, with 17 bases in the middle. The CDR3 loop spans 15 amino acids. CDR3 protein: CAPKSTRLAKNIQYF. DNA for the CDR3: TGTGCCCCCAAGTCCACCCGGCTAGCCAAAAACATTCAGTACTTC.

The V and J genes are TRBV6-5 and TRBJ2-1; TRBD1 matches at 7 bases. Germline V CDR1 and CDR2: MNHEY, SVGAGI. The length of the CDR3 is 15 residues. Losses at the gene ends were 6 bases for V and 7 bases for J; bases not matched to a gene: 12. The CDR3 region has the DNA TGTGCCAGCAGACGGGACAGCCCATTCTGGAATGAGCAGTTCTTC. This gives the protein CASRRDSPFWNEQFF.

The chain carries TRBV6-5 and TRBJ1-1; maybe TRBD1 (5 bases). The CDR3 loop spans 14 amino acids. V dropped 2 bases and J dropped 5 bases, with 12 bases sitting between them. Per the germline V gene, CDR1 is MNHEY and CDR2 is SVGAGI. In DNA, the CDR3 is TGTGCCAGCAGTTACGTAGAGGGGAAGACTGAAGCTTTCTTT. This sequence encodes CASSYVEGKTEAFF.

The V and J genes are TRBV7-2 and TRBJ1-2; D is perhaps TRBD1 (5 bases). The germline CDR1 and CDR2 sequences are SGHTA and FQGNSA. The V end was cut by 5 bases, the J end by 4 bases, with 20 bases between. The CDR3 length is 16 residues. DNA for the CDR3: TGTGCCAGCAGCCCCATCTTCGGGGGACGCCCCTATGGCTACACCTTC. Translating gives CASSPIFGGRPYGYTF. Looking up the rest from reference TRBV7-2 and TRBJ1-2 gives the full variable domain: GAGVSQSPSNKVTEKGKDVELRCDPISGHTALYWYRQSLGQGLEFLIYFQGNSAPDKSGLPSDRFSAERTGGSVSTLTIQRTQQEDSAVYLCASSPIFGGRPYGYTFGSGTRLTVV.

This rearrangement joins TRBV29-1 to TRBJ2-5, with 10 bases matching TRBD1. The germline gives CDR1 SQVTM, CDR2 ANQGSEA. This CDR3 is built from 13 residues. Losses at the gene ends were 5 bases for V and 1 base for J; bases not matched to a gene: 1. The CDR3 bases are TGCAGCGTTCGGACAGGGGGCCAAGAGACCCAGTACTTC. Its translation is CSVRTGGQETQYF.

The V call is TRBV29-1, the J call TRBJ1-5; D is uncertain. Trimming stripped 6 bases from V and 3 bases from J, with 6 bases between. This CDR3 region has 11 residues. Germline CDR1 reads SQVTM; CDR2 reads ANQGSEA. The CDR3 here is CSVGNNQPQHF. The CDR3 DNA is TGCAGCGTCGGGAACAATCAGCCCCAGCATTTT.

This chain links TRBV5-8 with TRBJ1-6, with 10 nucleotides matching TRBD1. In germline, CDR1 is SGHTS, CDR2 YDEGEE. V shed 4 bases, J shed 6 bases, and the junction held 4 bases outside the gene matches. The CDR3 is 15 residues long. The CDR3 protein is CASSRRDRGNSPLHF. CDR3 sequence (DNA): TGTGCCAGCAGCCGCCGGGACAGGGGTAATTCACCCCTCCACTTT.

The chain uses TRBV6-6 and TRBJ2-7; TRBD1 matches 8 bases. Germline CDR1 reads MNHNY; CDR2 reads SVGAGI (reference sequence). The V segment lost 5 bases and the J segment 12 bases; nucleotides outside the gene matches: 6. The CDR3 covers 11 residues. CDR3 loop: CASSAGQGRYF. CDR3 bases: TGTGCCAGCAGTGCCGGACAGGGCCGGTACTTC.

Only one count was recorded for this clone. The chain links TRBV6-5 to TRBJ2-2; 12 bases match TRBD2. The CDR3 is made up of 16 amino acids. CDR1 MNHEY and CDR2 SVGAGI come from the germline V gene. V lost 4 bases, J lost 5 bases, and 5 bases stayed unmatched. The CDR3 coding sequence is TGTGCCAGCAGTTCTCCGGGACTAGCGGGTACCGGGGAGCTGTTTTTT. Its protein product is CASSSPGLAGTGELFF.

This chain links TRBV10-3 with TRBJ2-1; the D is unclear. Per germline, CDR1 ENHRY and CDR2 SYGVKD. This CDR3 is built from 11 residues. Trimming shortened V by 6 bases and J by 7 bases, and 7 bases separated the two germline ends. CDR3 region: CAIRGLNEQFF. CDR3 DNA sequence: TGTGCCATCAGGGGGTTGAATGAGCAGTTCTTC.

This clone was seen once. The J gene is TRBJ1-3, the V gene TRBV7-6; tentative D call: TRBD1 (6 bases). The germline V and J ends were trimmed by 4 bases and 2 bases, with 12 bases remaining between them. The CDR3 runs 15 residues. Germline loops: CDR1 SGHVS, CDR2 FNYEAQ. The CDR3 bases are TGTGCCAGCAGCTCCGAAGGGGGGGCTGGAAACACCATATATTTT. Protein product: CASSSEGGAGNTIYF.

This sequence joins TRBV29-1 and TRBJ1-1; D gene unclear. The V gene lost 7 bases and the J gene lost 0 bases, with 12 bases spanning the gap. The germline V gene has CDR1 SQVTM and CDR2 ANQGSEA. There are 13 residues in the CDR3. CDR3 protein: CSARGWVNTEAFF. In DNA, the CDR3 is TGCAGCGCCCGGGGTTGGGTGAACACTGAAGCTTTCTTT.

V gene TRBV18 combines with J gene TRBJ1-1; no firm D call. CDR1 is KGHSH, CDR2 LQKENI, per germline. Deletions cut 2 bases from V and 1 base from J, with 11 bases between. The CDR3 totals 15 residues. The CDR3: CASSPWQAGNTEAFF. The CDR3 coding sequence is TGTGCCAGCTCACCATGGCAGGCGGGGAACACTGAAGCTTTCTTT.

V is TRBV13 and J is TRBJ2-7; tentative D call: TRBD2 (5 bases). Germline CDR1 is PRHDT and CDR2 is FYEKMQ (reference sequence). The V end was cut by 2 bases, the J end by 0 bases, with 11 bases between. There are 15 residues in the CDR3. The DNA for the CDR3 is TGTGCCAGCAGCTTATGGAGCGGTAGCTCCTACGAGCAGTACTTC. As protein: CASSLWSGSSYEQYF.

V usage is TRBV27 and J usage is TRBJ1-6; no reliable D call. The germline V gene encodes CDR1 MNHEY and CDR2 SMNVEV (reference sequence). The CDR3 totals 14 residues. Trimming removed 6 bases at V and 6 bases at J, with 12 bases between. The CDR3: CASRPGISNSPLHF. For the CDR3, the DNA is TGTGCCAGCAGGCCCGGCATTTCTAATTCACCCCTCCACTTT.

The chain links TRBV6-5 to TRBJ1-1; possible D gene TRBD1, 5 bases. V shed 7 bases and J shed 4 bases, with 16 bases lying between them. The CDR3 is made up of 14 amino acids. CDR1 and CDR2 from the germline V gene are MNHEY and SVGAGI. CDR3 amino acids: CASMPAGWGTEAFF. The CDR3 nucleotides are TGTGCCAGCATGCCTGCAGGGTGGGGCACTGAAGCTTTCTTT.